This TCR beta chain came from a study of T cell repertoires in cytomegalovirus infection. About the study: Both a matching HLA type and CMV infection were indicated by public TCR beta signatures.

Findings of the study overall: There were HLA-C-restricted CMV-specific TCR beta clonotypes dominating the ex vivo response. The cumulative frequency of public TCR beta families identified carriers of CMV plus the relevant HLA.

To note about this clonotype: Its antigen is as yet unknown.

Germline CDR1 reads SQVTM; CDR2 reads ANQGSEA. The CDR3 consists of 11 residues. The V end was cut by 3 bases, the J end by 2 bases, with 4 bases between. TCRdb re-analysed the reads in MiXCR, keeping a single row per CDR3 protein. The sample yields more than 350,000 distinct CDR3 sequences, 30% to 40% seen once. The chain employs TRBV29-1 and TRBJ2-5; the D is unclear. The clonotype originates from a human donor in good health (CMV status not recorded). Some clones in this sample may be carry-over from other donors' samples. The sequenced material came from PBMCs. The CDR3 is CSVEQQETQYF. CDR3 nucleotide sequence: TGCAGCGTTGAGCAGCAAGAGACCCAGTACTTC.